This T cell receptor beta chain stems from a study of control samples from healthy donors and cancer patients. Generated by immunoSEQ multiplex PCR, the TCRdb table keeps only in-frame clones and is missing some. The sample has some 74,000 clones; about 83% are singletons. The germline gives CDR1 SGHRS, CDR2 YFSETQ. The V and J ends lost 3 bases and 1 base respectively, with 10 bases between them. The CDR3 is 14 amino acids. The chain couples TRBV5-1 to TRBJ1-1; D not certain. The TCR was taken from a man aged 60-69 years in good health. Sample: blood. The CDR3 here is CASSWVLANTEAFF. In nucleotides, the CDR3 is TGCGCCAGCAGCTGGGTGCTAGCGAACACTGAAGCTTTCTTT.